This is a list of T cell receptor beta chains from one sample in a study of OX40 agonist ivuxolimab in advanced cancers. Generated by immunoSEQ multiplex PCR, the TCRdb table keeps only in-frame clones and is missing some. The sample includes fewer than 80,000 clones, about 90% of them seen just once. The source material was CD4+ or CD8+ T cells sorted from blood, sampled in a trial of the OX40 agonist ivuxolimab. Every receptor here comes from an adult with an advanced solid tumor such as melanoma, head and neck, liver or kidney cancer. Each CDR3 is given with its conserved first and last residue. A D gene is named only where the DNA matches it firmly. Size values are once, few and many counts, or a class for expanded clones, and some rows have none.

j_gene,v_gene,d_gene,abundance,CDR3aa,CDR3nt
TRBJ1-2,TRBV18,TRBD1,.,CASSPSVWTGEGYTF,TGTGCCAGCTCACCAAGCGTATGGACAGGGGAAGGCTACACCTTC
TRBJ2-7,TRBV7-2,.,.,CASSLPGSYEQYF,TGTGCCAGCAGCTTGCCCGGGAGTTACGAGCAGTACTTC
TRBJ2-1,TRBV7-3,.,.,CASSYGPTYNEQFF,TGTGCCAGCAGCTATGGACCGACGTACAATGAGCAGTTCTTC
TRBJ1-1,TRBV29-1,.,.,CSVPYPGRTDTEAFF,TGCAGCGTACCATACCCCGGGAGGACAGACACTGAAGCTTTCTTT
TRBJ1-4,TRBV27,.,once,CASKGFPVEKLFF,TGTGCCAGCAAGGGATTTCCAGTTGAAAAACTGTTTTTT
TRBJ2-6,TRBV18,TRBD1,.,CASSPPAGTGFSGANVLTF,TGTGCCAGCTCACCTCCAGCAGGGACAGGCTTCTCTGGGGCCAACGTCCTGACTTTC
TRBJ2-2,TRBV11-3,.,.,CASSLGDYYNTGELFF,TGTGCCAGCAGCTTAGGTGACTACTATAACACCGGGGAGCTGTTTTTT
TRBJ2-5,TRBV19,TRBD1,once,CASRQGQAGKETQYF,TGTGCCAGTAGACAAGGACAGGCGGGCAAAGAGACCCAGTACTTC
TRBJ2-1,TRBV6-1,.,.,CASSGTGSEQFF,TGTGCCAGCAGTGGGACGGGTAGTGAGCAGTTCTTC
TRBJ2-2,TRBV7-6,.,.,CASSSPASNTGELFF,TGTGCCAGCAGCTCCCCAGCGAGTAACACCGGGGAGCTGTTTTTT
TRBJ1-2,TRBV6-6,.,.,CASRSDGTFNYGYTF,TGTGCCAGCAGGTCAGACGGGACATTCAACTATGGCTACACCTTC
TRBJ1-1,TRBV28,TRBD1,.,CASSLGDRDTEAFF,TGTGCCAGCAGCCTCGGGGACAGGGACACTGAAGCTTTCTTT
TRBJ2-6,TRBV19,.,.,CASSMSSGANVLTF,TGTGCCAGTAGTATGTCTTCTGGGGCCAACGTCCTGACTTTC
TRBJ1-5,TRBV28,TRBD1,.,CASSLGDRAGQPQHF,TGTGCCAGCAGTTTAGGGGACAGGGCTGGTCAGCCCCAGCATTTT
TRBJ2-3,TRBV5-4,TRBD2,few,CASSTSGSADTQYF,TGTGCCAGCAGCACTAGCGGGAGCGCAGATACGCAGTATTTT
TRBJ2-2,TRBV4-2,.,.,CASSQEAYGTGELFF,TGTGCCAGCAGCCAAGAGGCCTACGGCACCGGGGAGCTGTTTTTT
TRBJ1-1,TRBV7-8,.,.,CASSPQVGGAFF,TGTGCCAGCAGCCCCCAGGTAGGGGGAGCTTTCTTT
TRBJ2-7,TRBV11-2,TRBD2,once,CASSLDGRLAGLNF,TGTGCCAGCAGCTTAGATGGGAGGCTAGCGGGATTGAACTTC
TRBJ1-5,TRBV28,.,.,CASSLSALSGRNQPQHF,TGTGCCAGCAGTTTATCGGCCTTGAGCGGACGCAATCAGCCCCAGCATTTT
TRBJ2-1,TRBV5-1,TRBD2,.,CASSDGLARALSYNEQFF,TGCGCCAGCAGTGATGGACTAGCGAGAGCACTATCCTACAATGAGCAGTTCTTC
TRBJ1-5,TRBV28,.,few,CASSYGRPQHF,TGTGCCAGCAGTTACGGTAGGCCCCAGCATTTT
TRBJ1-4,TRBV5-4,TRBD1,.,CASSRSGQGFEKLFF,TGTGCCAGCAGCAGATCGGGACAGGGGTTTGAAAAACTGTTTTTT
TRBJ2-7,TRBV6-1,.,.,CASSEERARLLGREQYF,TGTGCCAGCAGTGAAGAGAGGGCTCGACTACTGGGAAGGGAGCAGTACTTC
TRBJ2-5,TRBV7-9,.,.,CASSSGGTVQETQYF,TGTGCCAGCAGCTCAGGGGGGACCGTCCAAGAGACCCAGTACTTC
TRBJ1-1,TRBV18,.,.,CASSPNFGDTEAFF,TGTGCCAGCTCACCAAACTTCGGAGACACTGAAGCTTTCTTT
TRBJ2-7,TRBV2,.,.,CASSGWAGDTYEQYF,TGTGCCAGCAGTGGATGGGCAGGGGATACCTACGAGCAGTACTTC
TRBJ1-1,TRBV28,TRBD1,.,CASSRLTGQGLWGLTEAFF,TGTGCCAGCAGTCGCCTCACGGGACAGGGCTTGTGGGGCCTCACTGAAGCTTTCTTT
TRBJ2-7,TRBV18,.,.,CASSRTPGPNYEQYF,TGTGCCAGCTCACGGACACCCGGCCCCAACTACGAGCAGTACTTC
TRBJ2-3,TRBV28,.,.,CASSSALFTDTQYF,TGTGCCAGCAGTTCGGCCCTCTTTACAGATACGCAGTATTTT
TRBJ2-4,TRBV28,.,.,CASSPQRAEAKNIQYF,TGTGCCAGCAGTCCCCAGCGGGCGGAAGCCAAAAACATTCAGTACTTC
TRBJ2-7,TRBV7-9,.,.,CASSLRDPYEQYF,TGTGCCAGCAGCTTAAGGGACCCCTACGAGCAGTACTTC
TRBJ2-3,TRBV10-1,TRBD2,few,CASSATLAGPPDTQYF,TGCGCCAGCAGCGCTACACTAGCGGGACCCCCAGATACGCAGTATTTT
TRBJ2-1,TRBV5-6,TRBD2,once,CASSDQREAFF,TGTGCCAGCAGCGACCAGCGGGAGGCGTTCTTC
TRBJ2-1,TRBV19,TRBD1,.,CASSIPFETPPGQASYNEQFF,TGTGCCAGTAGTATCCCTTTCGAAACTCCCCCAGGACAGGCGTCCTACAATGAGCAGTTCTTC
TRBJ1-3,TRBV7-6,.,.,CASSLENPVNSGNTIYF,TGTGCCAGCAGCTTAGAGAATCCAGTGAACTCTGGAAACACCATATATTTT
TRBJ1-6,TRBV2,TRBD1,.,CAIRTGGSSPLHF,TGTGCCATCCGGACAGGGGGTTCTTCACCCCTCCACTTT
TRBJ1-4,TRBV4-1,.,few,CASSRGEGRVEKLFF,TGCGCCAGCAGCCGCGGGGAAGGGAGAGTTGAAAAACTGTTTTTT
TRBJ1-2,TRBV23-1,TRBD1,.,CAAQRGQMADKDGYTF,TGCGCCGCACAAAGGGGACAGATGGCGGACAAGGATGGCTACACCTTC
TRBJ1-4,TRBV28,.,.,CASSLFDGGHIQFNEKLFF,TGTGCCAGCAGTTTATTCGACGGAGGCCATATTCAATTCAATGAAAAACTGTTTTTT
TRBJ1-1,TRBV4-2,.,once,CASSQGRVNTEAFF,TGTGCCAGCAGCCAAGGAAGAGTGAACACTGAAGCTTTCTTT
TRBJ2-7,TRBV4-2,TRBD2,few,CASSQAGTNYEQYF,TGTGCCAGCAGCCAAGCCGGGACTAACTACGAGCAGTACTTC
TRBJ1-1,TRBV19,.,once,CASSIGRARAEAFF,TGTGCCAGTAGTATAGGCAGGGCGAGGGCTGAAGCTTTCTTT
TRBJ2-1,TRBV5-1,TRBD1,.,CASSQLTGTGGAEQFF,TGCGCCAGCAGCCAACTAACCGGGACAGGGGGCGCAGAGCAGTTCTTC
TRBJ2-3,TRBV9,.,.,CASSVGGSTDTQYF,TGTGCCAGCAGCGTAGGCGGGAGCACAGATACGCAGTATTTT
TRBJ1-4,TRBV7-9,.,.,CASSLTPTNEKLFF,TGTGCCAGCAGCTTGACACCAACTAATGAAAAACTGTTTTTT
TRBJ1-2,TRBV6-1,TRBD1,once,CASSRTGDYGYTF,TGTGCCAGCTCTCGGACAGGGGACTATGGCTACACCTTC
TRBJ2-7,TRBV10-3,TRBD1,.,CAIRSDGTGDGQYF,TGTGCCATCAGATCGGACGGGACAGGGGACGGGCAGTACTTC
TRBJ2-1,TRBV14,.,.,CASSFDFYNGQFF,TGTGCCAGCAGCTTCGACTTCTACAATGGGCAGTTCTTC
TRBJ2-2,TRBV6-5,.,once,CASSRSGTHGELFF,TGTGCCAGCAGTCGCTCCGGGACACACGGGGAGCTGTTTTTT
TRBJ2-3,TRBV18,.,.,CASSPYGSTDTQYF,TGTGCCAGCTCTCCCTATGGGAGCACAGATACGCAGTATTTT
TRBJ2-1,TRBV21-1,.,.,CASSKEGGGTSDSEQFF,TGTGCCAGCAGCAAAGAAGGAGGGGGGACTAGCGACTCTGAGCAGTTCTTC
TRBJ2-5,TRBV12-5,.,.,CASGFGETQYF,TGTGCTAGTGGTTTCGGGGAGACCCAGTACTTC